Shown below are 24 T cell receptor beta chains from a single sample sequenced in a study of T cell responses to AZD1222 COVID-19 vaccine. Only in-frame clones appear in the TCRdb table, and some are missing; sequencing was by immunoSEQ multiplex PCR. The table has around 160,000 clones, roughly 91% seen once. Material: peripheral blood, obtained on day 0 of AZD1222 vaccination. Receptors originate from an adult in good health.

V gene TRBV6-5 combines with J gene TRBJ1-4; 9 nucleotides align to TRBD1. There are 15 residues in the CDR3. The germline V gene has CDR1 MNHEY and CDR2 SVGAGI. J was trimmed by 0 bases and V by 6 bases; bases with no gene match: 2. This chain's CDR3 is CASRRQGATNEKLFF. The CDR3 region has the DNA TGTGCCAGCAGGCGACAGGGGGCAACTAATGAAAAACTGTTTTTT.

The DNA for the CDR3 is TGTGCCAGCGTGGTCCAGGGTCGAGATACGCAGTATTTT. Translation gives CASVVQGRDTQYF. The chain couples TRBV12-3 or TRBV12-4 to TRBJ2-3; D might be TRBD1 (5 bases). The CDR3 consists of 13 residues. Trimming took off 8 bases at V and 5 bases at J, with 14 bases between the two ends.

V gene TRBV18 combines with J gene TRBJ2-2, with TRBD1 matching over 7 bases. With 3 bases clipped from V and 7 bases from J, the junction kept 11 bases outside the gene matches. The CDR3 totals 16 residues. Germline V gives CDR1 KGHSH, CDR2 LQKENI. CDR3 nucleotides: TGTGCCAGCTCACCCACGGGACAGTACGGAGTCGGGGAGCTGTTTTTT. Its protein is CASSPTGQYGVGELFF.

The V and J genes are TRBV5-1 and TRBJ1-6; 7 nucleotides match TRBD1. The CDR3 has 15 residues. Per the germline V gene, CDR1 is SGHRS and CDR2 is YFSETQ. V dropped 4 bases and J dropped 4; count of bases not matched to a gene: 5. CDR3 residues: CASSGGDRYNSPLHF. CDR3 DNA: TGCGCCAGCAGCGGGGGGGACAGATATAATTCACCCCTCCACTTT.

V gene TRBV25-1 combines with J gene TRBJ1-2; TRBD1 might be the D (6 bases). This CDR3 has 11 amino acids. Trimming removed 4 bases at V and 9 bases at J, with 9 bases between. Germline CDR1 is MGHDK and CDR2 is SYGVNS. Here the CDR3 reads CASSAQGRYTF. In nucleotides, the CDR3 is TGTGCCAGCAGTGCCCAGGGGCGCTACACCTTC.

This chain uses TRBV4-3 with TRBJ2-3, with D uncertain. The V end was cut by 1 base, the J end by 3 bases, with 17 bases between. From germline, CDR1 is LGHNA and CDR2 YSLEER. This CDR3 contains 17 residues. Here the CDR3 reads CASSQGDIGLLTDTQYF. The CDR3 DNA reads TGCGCCAGCAGCCAAGGGGATATTGGGTTGTTAACAGATACGCAGTATTTT.

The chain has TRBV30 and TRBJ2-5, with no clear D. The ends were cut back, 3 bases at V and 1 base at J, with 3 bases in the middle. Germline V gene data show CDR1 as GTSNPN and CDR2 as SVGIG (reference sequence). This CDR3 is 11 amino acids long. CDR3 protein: CAWRGQETQYF. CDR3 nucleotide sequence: TGTGCCTGGAGGGGCCAAGAGACCCAGTACTTC.

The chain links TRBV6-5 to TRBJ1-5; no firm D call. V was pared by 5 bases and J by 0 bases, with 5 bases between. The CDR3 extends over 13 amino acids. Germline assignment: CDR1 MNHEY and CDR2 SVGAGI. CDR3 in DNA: TGTGCCAGCAGTCCCCATAGCAATCAGCCCCAGCATTTT. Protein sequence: CASSPHSNQPQHF.

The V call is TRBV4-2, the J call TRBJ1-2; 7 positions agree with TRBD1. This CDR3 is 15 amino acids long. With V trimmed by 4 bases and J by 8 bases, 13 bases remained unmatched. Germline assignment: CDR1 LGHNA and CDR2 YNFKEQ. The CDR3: CASSPRTGPSEGYTF. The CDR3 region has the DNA TGTGCCAGCAGCCCCCGGACAGGTCCCTCGGAAGGCTACACCTTC.

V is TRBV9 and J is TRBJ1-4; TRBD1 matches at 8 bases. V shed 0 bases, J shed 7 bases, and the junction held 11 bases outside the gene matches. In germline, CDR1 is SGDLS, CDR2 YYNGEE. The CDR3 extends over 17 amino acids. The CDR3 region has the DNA TGTGCCAGCAGCGTAGCTGATGGACAGGGCGTAGGTGAAAAACTGTTTTTT. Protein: CASSVADGQGVGEKLFF. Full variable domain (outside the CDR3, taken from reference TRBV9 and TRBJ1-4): DSGVTQTPKHLITATGQRVTLRCSPRSGDLSVYWYQQSLDQGLQFLIQYYNGEERAKGNILERFSAQQFPDLHSELNLSSLELGDSALYFCASSVADGQGVGEKLFFGSGTQLSVL.

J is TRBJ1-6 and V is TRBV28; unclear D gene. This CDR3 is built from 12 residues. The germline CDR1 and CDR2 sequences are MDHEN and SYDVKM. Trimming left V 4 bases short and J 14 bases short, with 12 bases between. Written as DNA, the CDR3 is TGTGCCAGCAGTTATGGCAGATGGGCCCTCCACTTT. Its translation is CASSYGRWALHF.

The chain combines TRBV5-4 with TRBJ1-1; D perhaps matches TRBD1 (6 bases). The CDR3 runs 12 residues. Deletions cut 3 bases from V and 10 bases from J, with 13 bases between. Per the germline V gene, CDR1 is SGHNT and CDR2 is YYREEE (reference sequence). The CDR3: CASSSQGAAAFF. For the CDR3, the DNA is TGTGCCAGCAGCTCACAGGGTGCGGCAGCTTTCTTT.

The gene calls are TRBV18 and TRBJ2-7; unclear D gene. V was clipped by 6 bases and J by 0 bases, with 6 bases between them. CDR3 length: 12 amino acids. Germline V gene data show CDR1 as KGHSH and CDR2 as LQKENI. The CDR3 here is CASSTGSYEQYF. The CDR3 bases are TGTGCCAGCTCCACGGGCTCCTACGAGCAGTACTTC.

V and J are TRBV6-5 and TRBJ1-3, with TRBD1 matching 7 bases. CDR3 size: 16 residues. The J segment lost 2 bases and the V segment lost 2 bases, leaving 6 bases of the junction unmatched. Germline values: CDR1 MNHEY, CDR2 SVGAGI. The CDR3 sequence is CASSYLADRPGNTIYF. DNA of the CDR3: TGTGCCAGCAGTTACCTAGCGGACAGGCCTGGAAACACCATATATTTT.

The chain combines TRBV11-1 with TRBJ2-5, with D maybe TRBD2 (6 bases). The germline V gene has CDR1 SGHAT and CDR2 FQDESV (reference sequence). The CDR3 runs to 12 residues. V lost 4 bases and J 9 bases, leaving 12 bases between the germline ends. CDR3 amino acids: CASSSTSGAQYF. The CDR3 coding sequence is TGTGCCAGCAGCTCAACTTCGGGAGCCCAGTACTTC.

The chain's CDR3 is CASSLKGQGNQPQHF. In DNA form, the CDR3 reads TGTGCCAGCAGCTTAAAGGGGCAGGGCAATCAGCCCCAGCATTTT. The chain couples TRBV7-2 to TRBJ1-5; maybe TRBD1 (5 bases). The CDR3 covers 15 residues. Trimming pared 2 bases from V and 2 bases from J, leaving 10 bases between. The germline gives CDR1 SGHTA, CDR2 FQGNSA.

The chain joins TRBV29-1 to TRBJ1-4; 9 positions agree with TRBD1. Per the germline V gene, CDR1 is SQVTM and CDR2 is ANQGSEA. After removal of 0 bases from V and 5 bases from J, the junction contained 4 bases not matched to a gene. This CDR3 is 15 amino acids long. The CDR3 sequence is CSVEERGTGNEKLFF. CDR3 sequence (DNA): TGCAGCGTTGAAGAGAGAGGGACAGGGAATGAAAAACTGTTTTTT.

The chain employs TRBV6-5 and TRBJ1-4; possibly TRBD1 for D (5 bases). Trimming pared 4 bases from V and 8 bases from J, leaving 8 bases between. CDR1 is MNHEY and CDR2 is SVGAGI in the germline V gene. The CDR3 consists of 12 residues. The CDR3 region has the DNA TGTGCCAGCAGTTTCGGGACCGAAAAACTGTTTTTT. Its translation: CASSFGTEKLFF.

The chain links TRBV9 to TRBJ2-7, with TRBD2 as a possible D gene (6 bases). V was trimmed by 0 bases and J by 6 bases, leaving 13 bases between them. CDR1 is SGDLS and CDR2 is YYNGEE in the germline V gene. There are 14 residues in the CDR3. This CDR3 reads CASSVATGVGEQYF. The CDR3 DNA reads TGTGCCAGCAGCGTAGCTACGGGGGTCGGCGAGCAGTACTTC.

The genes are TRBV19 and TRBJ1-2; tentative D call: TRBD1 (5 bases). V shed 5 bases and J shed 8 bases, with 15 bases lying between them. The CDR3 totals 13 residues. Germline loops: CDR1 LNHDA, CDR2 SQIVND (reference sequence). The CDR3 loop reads CASSLEGTGGYTF. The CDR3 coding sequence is TGTGCCAGTAGTTTGGAGGGGACCGGAGGCTACACCTTC.

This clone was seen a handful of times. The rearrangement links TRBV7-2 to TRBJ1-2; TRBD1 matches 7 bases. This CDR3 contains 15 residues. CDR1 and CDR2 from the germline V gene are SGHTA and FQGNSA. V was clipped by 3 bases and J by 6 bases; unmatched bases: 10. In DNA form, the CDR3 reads TGTGCCAGCAGCTTCAAACCCACAGGGGTTGATGGCTACACCTTC. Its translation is CASSFKPTGVDGYTF.

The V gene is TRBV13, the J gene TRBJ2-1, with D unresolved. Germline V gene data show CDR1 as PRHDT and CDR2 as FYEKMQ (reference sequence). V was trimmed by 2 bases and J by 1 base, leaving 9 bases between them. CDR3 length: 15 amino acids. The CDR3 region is CASSLLGHSYNEQFF. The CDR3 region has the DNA TGTGCCAGCAGCTTACTCGGTCATTCCTACAATGAGCAGTTCTTC.

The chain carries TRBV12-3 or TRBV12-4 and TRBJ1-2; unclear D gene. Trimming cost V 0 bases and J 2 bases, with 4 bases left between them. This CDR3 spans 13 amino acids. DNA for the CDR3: TGTGCCAGCAGTTTAGCAGAGAACTATGGCTACACCTTC. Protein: CASSLAENYGYTF.

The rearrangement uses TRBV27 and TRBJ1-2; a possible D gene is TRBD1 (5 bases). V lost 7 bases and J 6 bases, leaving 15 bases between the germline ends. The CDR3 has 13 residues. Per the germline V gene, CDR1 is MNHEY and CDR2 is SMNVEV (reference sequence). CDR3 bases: TGTGCCAGCACGCGCTGGGGCGGGGATGGCTACACCTTC. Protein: CASTRWGGDGYTF.